The 30 T cell receptor beta chains in this list originate from one sample, sequenced in a study of blood T cell repertoires in COVID-19. TCRdb keeps only in-frame clones here, not all; method: immunoSEQ multiplex PCR. The top ten clones hold around 4.6% of a sample with some 240,000 clones, 89% of them seen once. Source material: peripheral blood. These receptors came from a woman aged 40 to 55 who had recovered from COVID-19.

The chain's CDR3 is CASSLGPAGGTGELFF. CDR3 DNA: TGTGCCAGCAGCTTGGGGCCAGCGGGGGGCACCGGGGAGCTGTTTTTT. The rearrangement links TRBV5-5 to TRBJ2-2; 9 positions agree with TRBD2. Germline CDR1 is SGHKS and CDR2 is YYEKEE (reference sequence). The CDR3 loop spans 16 amino acids. J lost 4 bases, V lost 0 bases, and 4 bases had no gene match.

The chain couples TRBV5-1 to TRBJ2-3; no clear D. V gave up 0 bases and J gave up 10 bases, with 12 bases separating them. This CDR3 has 13 residues. CDR1 and CDR2 from the germline V gene are SGHRS and YFSETQ. Here the CDR3 DNA reads TGCGCCAGCAGCTTGGCACAGTTGGCCCCGCAGTATTTT. It is translated as CASSLAQLAPQYF.

This sequence joins TRBV2 and TRBJ1-2, with a weak D call TRBD1 (5 bases). Per the germline V gene, CDR1 is SNHLY and CDR2 is FYNNEI. V shed 6 bases and J shed 7 bases, with 18 bases lying between them. There are 14 residues in the CDR3. CDR3 residues: CASSPNPTGGGYTF. The CDR3 DNA sequence: TGTGCCAGCAGCCCGAATCCGACCGGGGGTGGCTACACCTTC.

J is TRBJ2-3 and V is TRBV5-1; the D gene is possibly TRBD2 (5 bases). Trimming took 0 bases from V and 2 from J, leaving 10 bases between them. Germline-derived CDR1 and CDR2 are SGHRS and YFSETQ. The CDR3 consists of 15 residues. This CDR3 is CASSLVHGDTDTQYF. In DNA, the CDR3 is TGCGCCAGCAGCTTGGTCCACGGGGACACAGATACGCAGTATTTT.

The rearrangement links TRBV5-1 to TRBJ2-1, with no clear D. The CDR3 runs 13 residues. V dropped 0 bases and J dropped 9 bases, with 10 bases sitting between them. The germline gives CDR1 SGHRS, CDR2 YFSETQ. CDR3 nucleotide sequence: TGCGCCAGCAGCTTGGTTATGGTCAGTGAGCAGTTCTTC. Protein: CASSLVMVSEQFF.

V is TRBV28 and J is TRBJ1-1, with 10 bases that match TRBD1. Losses at the gene ends were 5 bases for V and 5 bases for J; bases not matched to a gene: 5. Germline CDR1 is MDHEN and CDR2 is SYDVKM. The CDR3 is 14 residues long. The CDR3 DNA reads as TGTGCCAGCAGTACGACAGGGGGCGTAACTGAAGCTTTCTTT. Translated, it gives CASSTTGGVTEAFF.

The chain couples TRBV30 to TRBJ2-1; 15 positions agree with TRBD2. The J segment lost 5 bases and the V segment lost 0 bases, leaving 14 bases of the junction unmatched. Germline values: CDR1 GTSNPN, CDR2 SVGIG (reference sequence). The CDR3 has 20 residues. The CDR3 DNA follows: TGTGCCTGGAGTGTAGGGATAGGGACTAGCGGGAGGAAAAGAGACAATGAGCAGTTCTTC. Its translation is CAWSVGIGTSGRKRDNEQFF.

This rearrangement joins TRBV4-1 to TRBJ1-4, with 11 bases aligning to TRBD1. The germline V gene encodes CDR1 MGHRA and CDR2 YSYEKL. This CDR3 has 15 residues. The trim removed 4 bases at V and 8 bases at J, leaving 6 bases unmatched. The chain's CDR3 is CASSPPGQGEEKLFF. For the CDR3, the DNA is TGCGCCAGCAGCCCGCCGGGACAGGGGGAGGAAAAACTGTTTTTT.

The rearrangement uses TRBV7-3 and TRBJ2-1; TRBD2 matches 10 bases. This CDR3 contains 16 residues. The V gene end was trimmed by 5 bases and the J gene end by 4 bases; junction bases not matched to a gene: 8. The germline gives CDR1 SGHTA, CDR2 FQGTGA. CDR3 sequence: CASSLMPGLAYNEQFF. The DNA for the CDR3 is TGTGCCAGCAGCCTGATGCCGGGACTAGCGTACAATGAGCAGTTCTTC.

The rearrangement uses TRBV2 and TRBJ1-2; the match to TRBD1 covers 7 bases. J lost 8 bases, V lost 4 bases, and 7 bases had no gene match. The CDR3 consists of 13 residues. In germline, CDR1 is SNHLY, CDR2 FYNNEI. CDR3 in DNA: TGTGCCAGCAGTGTCGACAGGGTAAGCGGCTACACCTTC. It is translated as CASSVDRVSGYTF. The variable domain in full, with the rest retrieved from reference TRBV2 and TRBJ1-2, is EPEVTQTPSHQVTQMGQEVILRCVPISNHLYFYWYRQILGQKVEFLVSFYNNEISEKSEIFDDQFSVERPDGSNFTLKIRSTKLEDSAMYFCASSVDRVSGYTFGSGTRLTVV.

The CDR3 region is CASSQDGGLDLFSYNSPLHF. In DNA, the CDR3 is TGTGCCAGCAGCCAAGATGGAGGACTGGACCTCTTCTCCTATAATTCACCCCTCCACTTT. The rearrangement links TRBV3-1 (or the pseudogene TRBV3-2) to TRBJ1-6; D is unresolved. Germline V gene lookup returns CDR1 LGHDT and CDR2 YNNKEL (reference sequence). The CDR3 totals 20 residues. Trimming removed 0 bases from V and 0 bases from J, with 18 bases in between.

As for this clone: One end of the junction fails to match germline, which may point to a read error. Other DNA sequences in the same sample also yield this CDR3. The gene calls are TRBV10-3 and TRBJ2-2; the match to TRBD1 covers 7 bases. Germline CDR1 ENHRY, CDR2 SYGVKD. CDR3 size: 15 residues. Here the CDR3 reads CAISDRQGHTGELFF. The CDR3 nucleotides are TGTGCCATTAGTGACAGACAGGGACACACCGGGGAGCTGTTTTTT.

The chain carries TRBV7-9 and TRBJ1-2, with TRBD1 identical over 9 bases. With V trimmed by 4 bases and J by 6 bases, 9 bases remained unmatched. CDR1 is SEHNR and CDR2 is FQNEAQ in the germline V gene (reference sequence). This CDR3 is built from 15 residues. In DNA, the CDR3 is TGTGCCAGCAGCTCCGGCAGACAGGGGGAAAATGGCTACACCTTC. Protein sequence: CASSSGRQGENGYTF.

V usage is TRBV7-9 and J usage is TRBJ2-1, with 8 nucleotides matching TRBD2. From germline, CDR1 is SEHNR and CDR2 FQNEAQ (reference sequence). CDR3 length: 16 amino acids. Unmatched junction bases numbered 6, after V lost 0 bases and J lost 5 bases. Here the CDR3 DNA reads TGTGCCAGCAGCTTAGCGGCAGCGGGGGTAGACAATGAGCAGTTCTTC. Translation gives CASSLAAAGVDNEQFF.

This chain links TRBV28 with TRBJ2-7, with 8 bases identical to TRBD1. The V segment lost 5 bases and the J segment 7 bases; nucleotides outside the gene matches: 7. CDR1 and CDR2 (germline): MDHEN, SYDVKM. CDR3 size: 13 residues. The CDR3 region is CASSRAGGDEQYF. The CDR3 bases are TGTGCCAGCAGTCGAGCAGGGGGCGATGAGCAGTACTTC.

This clone has just one count. The chain employs TRBV13 and TRBJ1-3, with D possibly being TRBD1 (6 bases). This CDR3 region has 14 residues. Germline V gene lookup returns CDR1 PRHDT and CDR2 FYEKMQ (reference sequence). Trimming removed 5 bases from V and 0 bases from J, with 8 bases in between. CDR3 region: CASSRGGSGNTIYF. The CDR3 coding sequence is TGTGCCAGCAGCCGAGGGGGCTCTGGAAACACCATATATTTT. Together with reference TRBV13 and TRBJ1-3, the CDR3 gives the full variable domain: AAGVIQSPRHLIKEKRETATLKCYPIPRHDTVYWYQQGPGQDPQFLISFYEKMQSDKGSIPDRFSAQQFSDYHSELNMSSLELGDSALYFCASSRGGSGNTIYFGEGSWLTVV.

The V and J genes are TRBV6-5 and TRBJ2-7; 7 bases line up with TRBD2. Losses at the gene ends were 2 bases for V and 0 bases for J; bases not matched to a gene: 7. Looked up from germline, CDR1 is MNHEY and CDR2 is SVGAGI. The CDR3 runs 16 residues. This chain's CDR3 is CASSYDGRESSYEQYF. Written as DNA, the CDR3 is TGTGCCAGCAGTTACGATGGGAGGGAGAGCTCCTACGAGCAGTACTTC.

V and J are TRBV19 and TRBJ1-6, with TRBD1 as a possible D gene (6 bases). The CDR3 loop spans 16 amino acids. Trimming stripped 3 bases from V and 6 bases from J, with 15 bases between. Germline loops: CDR1 LNHDA, CDR2 SQIVND (reference sequence). This chain's CDR3 is CASSMGFRDINSPLHF. The CDR3 region has the DNA TGTGCCAGTAGTATGGGGTTTCGGGACATTAATTCACCCCTCCACTTT.

This clone appeared once. The chain uses TRBV5-1 and TRBJ1-3, with a tentative D call TRBD1 (5 bases). Germline V lookup: CDR1 SGHRS, CDR2 YFSETQ. Trimming removed 0 bases from V and 0 bases from J, with 13 bases in between. This CDR3 has 17 residues. DNA for the CDR3: TGCGCCAGCAGCTTGGCCGGGGGAGGCGACTCTGGAAACACCATATATTTT. This sequence encodes CASSLAGGGDSGNTIYF.

The chain couples TRBV5-4 to TRBJ2-2, with 8 bases matching TRBD2. The trim removed 2 bases at V and 1 base at J, leaving 4 bases unmatched. This CDR3 region has 16 residues. Germline CDR1 SGHNT, CDR2 YYREEE (reference sequence). The CDR3 reads CASSFRTSRNTGELFF. The CDR3 nucleotides read TGTGCCAGCAGCTTTCGGACTAGCCGGAACACCGGGGAGCTGTTTTTT.

The genes are TRBV5-1 and TRBJ2-2, with TRBD2 identical over 7 bases. The CDR3 has 18 amino acids. V shed 7 bases and J 4 bases; nucleotides not matched to a gene: 19. Per germline, CDR1 SGHRS and CDR2 YFSETQ. The CDR3 here is CASRRETGGVRSTGELFF. CDR3 sequence (DNA): TGCGCCAGCCGGCGGGAAACGGGAGGAGTTAGGAGCACCGGGGAGCTGTTTTTT.

V usage is TRBV29-1 and J usage is TRBJ2-1, with TRBD2 identical over 9 bases. This CDR3 has 15 amino acids. V dropped 0 bases and J dropped 6; count of bases not matched to a gene: 6. Germline assignment: CDR1 SQVTM and CDR2 ANQGSEA. CDR3 in amino acids: CSVEEGDSGSNEQFF. CDR3 nucleotide sequence: TGCAGCGTTGAAGAAGGGGATAGCGGGAGCAATGAGCAGTTCTTC.

The chain carries TRBV7-9 and TRBJ1-4, with a possible D match to TRBD1 (6 bases). Germline V lookup: CDR1 SEHNR, CDR2 FQNEAQ (reference sequence). Trimming took 11 bases from V and 1 from J, leaving 8 bases between them. The CDR3 loop spans 12 amino acids. CDR3: CAGQITNEKLFF. CDR3 sequence (DNA): TGTGCCGGACAGATAACTAATGAAAAACTGTTTTTT.

In nucleotides, the CDR3 is TGTGCCAGCAGCGGAAGGGGGCTGGGGCAAGAGACCCAGTACTTC. Translating it yields CASSGRGLGQETQYF. The chain carries TRBV28 and TRBJ2-5; TRBD1 matches 7 bases. The CDR3 runs 15 residues. CDR1 is MDHEN and CDR2 is SYDVKM in the germline V gene. With 6 bases clipped from V and 2 bases from J, the junction kept 9 bases outside the gene matches.

The DNA of the CDR3 is TGTGCCAGCAGTTCCTCCCCCCAAGAGACCCAGTACTTC. This gives the protein CASSSSPQETQYF. The chain has TRBV27 and TRBJ2-5; no reliable D call. The CDR3 covers 13 residues. Germline assignment: CDR1 MNHEY and CDR2 SMNVEV (reference sequence). V was clipped by 4 bases and J by 1 base, with 7 bases between them.

The chain carries TRBV24-1 and TRBJ2-3, with 10 bases lining up with TRBD1. Per the germline V gene, CDR1 is KGHDR and CDR2 is SFDVKD. The CDR3 totals 16 residues. J was trimmed by 9 bases and V by 4 bases; bases with no gene match: 12. The CDR3 sequence is CATSESGTGVLATQYF. CDR3 sequence (DNA): TGTGCCACCAGTGAGTCCGGGACAGGGGTTTTAGCGACGCAGTATTTT.

The rearrangement joins TRBV10-3 to TRBJ2-2; possible D gene TRBD2, 6 bases. The V gene's germline CDR1 is ENHRY and CDR2 SYGVKD. V was pared by 7 bases and J by 6 bases, with 12 bases between. The CDR3 loop spans 13 amino acids. As DNA, the CDR3 is TGTGCCATCACCGGGGAGGAGGCCGGGGAGCTGTTTTTT. Translation: CAITGEEAGELFF.

The rearrangement joins TRBV5-1 to TRBJ2-2; 13 bases agree with TRBD2. Germline loops: CDR1 SGHRS, CDR2 YFSETQ. Losses at the gene ends were 1 base for V and 1 base for J; bases not matched to a gene: 4. The CDR3 consists of 18 residues. The CDR3 loop is CASSLSTSGGMNTGELFF. The CDR3 DNA sequence: TGCGCCAGCAGCTTGTCGACTAGCGGGGGGATGAACACCGGGGAGCTGTTTTTT.

V and J are TRBV1 and TRBJ2-5; the DNA was not used to check the table's D call, TRBD2. TRBV1 is termed a pseudogene. The CDR3 has 16 amino acids. CDR3 residues: CTSSQVGGGPRETQYF. DNA for the CDR3: TGCACCAGCAGCCAGGTGGGAGGGGGGCCGCGAGAGACCCAGTACTTC.

V gene TRBV6-6 combines with J gene TRBJ1-2; D gene ambiguous. Trimming removed 4 bases at V and 8 bases at J, with 8 bases between. Germline V gene sequence: CDR1 MNHNY, CDR2 SVGAGI (reference sequence). The CDR3 spans 11 residues. The CDR3 spells CASSSIGGYTF. The CDR3 DNA follows: TGTGCCAGCAGTTCCATCGGGGGCTACACCTTC.